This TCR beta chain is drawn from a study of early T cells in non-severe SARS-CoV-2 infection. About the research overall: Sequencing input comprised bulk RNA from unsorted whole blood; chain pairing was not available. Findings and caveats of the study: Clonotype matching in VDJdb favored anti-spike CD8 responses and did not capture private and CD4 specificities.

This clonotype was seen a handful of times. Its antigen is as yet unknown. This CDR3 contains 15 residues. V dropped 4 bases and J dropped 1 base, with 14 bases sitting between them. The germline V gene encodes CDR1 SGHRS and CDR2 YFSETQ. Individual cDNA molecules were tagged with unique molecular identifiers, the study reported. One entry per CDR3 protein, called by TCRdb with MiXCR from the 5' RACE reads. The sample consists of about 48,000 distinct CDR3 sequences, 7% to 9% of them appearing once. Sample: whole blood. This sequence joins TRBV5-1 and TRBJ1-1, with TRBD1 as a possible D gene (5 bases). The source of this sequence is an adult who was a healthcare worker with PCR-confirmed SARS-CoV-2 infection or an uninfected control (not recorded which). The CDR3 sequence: CASSATAPTNTEAFF. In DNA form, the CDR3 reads TGCGCCAGCAGCGCGACAGCTCCGACGAACACTGAAGCTTTCTTT.